Sequencing of this TCR beta chain was carried out in a study of a mutant IDH1 vaccine in newly diagnosed glioma. Study background: Vaccines were begun 4-6 weeks after radiotherapy alone, or with temozolomide cycles. Visits V12 and V13 fell at weeks 35 and 47, respectively.

Only a few counts were recorded for this clone. Its matching antigen is unknown. Produced via immunoSEQ multiplex PCR; TCRdb's table is partial and in-frame only. In the table there are about 56,000 clones, approximately 75% of which are singletons. Time point indicated: week 47, end of study. Doses consisted of 300 ug of mutant IDH1 20-mer peptide each, paired with topical imiquimod. New WHO grade 3 or 4 IDH1-mutant, ATRX-lost astrocytomas were present in all donors. The source material was PBMCs, sampled from a glioma patient whose treatment included an IDH1 peptide vaccine. This sequence originates from a man in his forties or fifties with glioma.

CDR3 nucleotides: TGCGCCAGCAGCTTGACGGGGGAAAACACCGGGGAGCTGTTTTTT. Residues: CASSLTGENTGELFF. The gene calls are TRBV5-1 and TRBJ2-2, with a weak D call TRBD2 (6 bases). Deletions cut 1 base from V and 2 bases from J, with 9 bases between. This CDR3 is built from 15 residues. Looked up from germline, CDR1 is SGHRS and CDR2 is YFSETQ.